This T cell receptor beta chain was identified in a study of shared clonotypes between healthy human individuals. Assay used: immunoSEQ multiplex PCR; TCRdb lists only in-frame clones, some missing. The sample includes under 2.5 million clones, roughly 92% of them seen just once. The V end was cut by 3 bases, the J end by 2 bases, with 9 bases between. The germline V gene has CDR1 SQVTM and CDR2 ANQGSEA. This CDR3 is 13 amino acids long. The clonotype was recovered from a man between 18 and 29 years old in good health. Some clones in this sample may be carry-over from other donors' samples. Sample: naive CD4+ T cells from PBMCs. Subset given: CD45RA+ positively selected. The chain joins TRBV29-1 to TRBJ2-3; D is unresolved. CDR3 loop: CSVDYQATDTQYF. In nucleotides, the CDR3 is TGCAGCGTTGATTATCAGGCCACAGATACGCAGTATTTT.